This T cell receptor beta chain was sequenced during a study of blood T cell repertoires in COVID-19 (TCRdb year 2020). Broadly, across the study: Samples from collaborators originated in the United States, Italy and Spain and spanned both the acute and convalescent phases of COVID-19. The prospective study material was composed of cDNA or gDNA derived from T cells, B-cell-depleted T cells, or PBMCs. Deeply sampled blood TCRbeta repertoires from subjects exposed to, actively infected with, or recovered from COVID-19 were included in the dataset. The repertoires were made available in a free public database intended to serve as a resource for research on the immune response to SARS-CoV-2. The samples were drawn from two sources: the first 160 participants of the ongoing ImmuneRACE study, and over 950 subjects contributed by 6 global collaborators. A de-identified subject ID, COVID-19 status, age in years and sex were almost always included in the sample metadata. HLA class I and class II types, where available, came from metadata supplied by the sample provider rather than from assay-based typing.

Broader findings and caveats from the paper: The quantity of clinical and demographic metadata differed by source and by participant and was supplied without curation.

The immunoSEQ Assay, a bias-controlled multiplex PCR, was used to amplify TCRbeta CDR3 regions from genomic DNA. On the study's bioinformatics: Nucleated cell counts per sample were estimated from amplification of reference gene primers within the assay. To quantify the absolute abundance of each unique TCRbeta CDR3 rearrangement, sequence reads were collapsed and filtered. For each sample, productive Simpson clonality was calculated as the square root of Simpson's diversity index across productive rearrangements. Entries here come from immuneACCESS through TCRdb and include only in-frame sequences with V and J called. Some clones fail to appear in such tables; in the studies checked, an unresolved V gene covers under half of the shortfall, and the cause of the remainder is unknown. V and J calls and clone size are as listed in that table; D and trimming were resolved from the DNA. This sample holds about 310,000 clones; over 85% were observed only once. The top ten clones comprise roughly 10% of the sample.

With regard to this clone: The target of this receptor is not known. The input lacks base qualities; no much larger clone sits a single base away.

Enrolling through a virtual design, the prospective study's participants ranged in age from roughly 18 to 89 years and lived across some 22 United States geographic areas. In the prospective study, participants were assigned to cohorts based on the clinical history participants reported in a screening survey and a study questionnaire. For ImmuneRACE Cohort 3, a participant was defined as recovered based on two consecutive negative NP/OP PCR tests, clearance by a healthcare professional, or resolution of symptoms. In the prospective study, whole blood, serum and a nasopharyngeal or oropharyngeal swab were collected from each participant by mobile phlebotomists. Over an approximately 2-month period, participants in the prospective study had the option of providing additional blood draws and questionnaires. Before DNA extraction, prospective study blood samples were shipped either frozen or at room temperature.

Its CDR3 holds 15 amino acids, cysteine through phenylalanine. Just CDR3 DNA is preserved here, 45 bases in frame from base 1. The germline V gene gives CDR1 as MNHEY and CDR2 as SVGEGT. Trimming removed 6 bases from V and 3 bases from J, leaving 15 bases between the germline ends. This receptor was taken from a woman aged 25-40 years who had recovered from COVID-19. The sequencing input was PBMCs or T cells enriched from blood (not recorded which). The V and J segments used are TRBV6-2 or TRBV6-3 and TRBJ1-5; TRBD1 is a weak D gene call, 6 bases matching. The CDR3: CASSRADRDNQPQHF. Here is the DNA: TGTGCCAGCAGCCGGGCGGACAGAGACAATCAGCCCCAGCATTTT.